What follows are 6 T cell receptor beta chains derived from one specimen sequenced in a study of early T cells in non-severe SARS-CoV-2 infection. TCRdb fed the 5' RACE reads into MiXCR, producing one record per CDR3 protein. The sample has some 40,000 distinct CDR3 sequences; less than 6.5% are singletons. Sequencing was performed on whole blood, taken at baseline. The receptor source for this set is an adult who was a healthcare worker with PCR-confirmed SARS-CoV-2 infection or an uninfected control (not recorded which).

This clonotype was seen at least ten times. This chain connects TRBV29-1 to TRBJ1-2; perhaps TRBD1 as D (5 bases). V lost 5 bases and J lost 4, with 17 bases in between. Germline assignment: CDR1 SQVTM and CDR2 ANQGSEA. The CDR3 extends over 14 amino acids. The CDR3 DNA reads TGCAGCGTTCCTGGACATGTCTTTGGCTATGGCTACACCTTC. The encoded protein is CSVPGHVFGYGYTF.

This clonotype appeared many times. This chain uses TRBV28 with TRBJ2-5, with a possible D match to TRBD2 (5 bases). This CDR3 region has 13 residues. Trimming cost V 7 bases and J 2 bases, with 11 bases left between them. Per germline, CDR1 MDHEN and CDR2 SYDVKM. CDR3: CASTRDAQETQYF. The CDR3 DNA is TGTGCCAGCACCCGGGATGCTCAAGAGACCCAGTACTTC.

The sample holds many counts of this clonotype. The V gene is TRBV18, the J gene TRBJ2-5; unclear D gene. The germline V gene encodes CDR1 KGHSH and CDR2 LQKENI. The CDR3 covers 12 residues. V was clipped by 3 bases and J by 2 bases, with 4 bases between them. CDR3 protein: CASSPTQETQYF. The CDR3 DNA follows: TGTGCCAGCTCACCCACTCAAGAGACCCAGTACTTC.

This clonotype has ten or more counts. The gene calls are TRBV10-3 and TRBJ1-4; a weak D match, TRBD1 (6 bases). Germline V gives CDR1 ENHRY, CDR2 SYGVKD. There are 16 residues in the CDR3. V lost 3 bases to trimming and J lost 8 bases, with 19 bases between them. The CDR3 region has the DNA TGTGCCATCAGTGACCCTGACACGGGGGCGGAAGAAAAACTGTTTTTT. It encodes CAISDPDTGAEEKLFF.

By share of the sample, this clonotype is large. The V call is TRBV28, the J call TRBJ1-5; perhaps TRBD1 as D (5 bases). Trimming stripped 2 bases from V and 7 bases from J, with 12 bases between. Germline CDR1 and CDR2: MDHEN and SYDVKM. The CDR3 length is 14 residues. CDR3 nucleotides: TGTGCCAGCAGTTTAGGGCAGGGTCTCCAGCCCCAGCATTTT. This encodes CASSLGQGLQPQHF.

This clonotype came up many times. The V gene is TRBV20-1, the J gene TRBJ2-3; 12 bases are a match to TRBD1. Germline lookup yields CDR1 DFQATT and CDR2 SNEGSKA (reference sequence). The CDR3 extends over 17 amino acids. V trimming: 6 bases; J trimming: 6 bases; junction bases outside the gene matches: 16. CDR3 residues: CSAIGLPGQGARDTQYF. The CDR3, as DNA: TGCAGTGCCATCGGCCTTCCGGGACAGGGGGCAAGGGATACGCAGTATTTT.